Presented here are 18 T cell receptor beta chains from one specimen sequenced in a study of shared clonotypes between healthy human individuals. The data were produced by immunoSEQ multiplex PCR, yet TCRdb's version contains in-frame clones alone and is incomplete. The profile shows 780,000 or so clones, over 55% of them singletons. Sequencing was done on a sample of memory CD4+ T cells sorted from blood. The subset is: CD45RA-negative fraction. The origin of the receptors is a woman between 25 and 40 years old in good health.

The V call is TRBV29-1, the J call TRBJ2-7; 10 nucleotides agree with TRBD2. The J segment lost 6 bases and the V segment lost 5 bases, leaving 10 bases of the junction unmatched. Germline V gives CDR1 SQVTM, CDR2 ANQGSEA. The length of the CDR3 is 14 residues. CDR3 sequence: CSVLLAGVFVEQYF. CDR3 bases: TGCAGCGTTCTCCTAGCGGGAGTTTTTGTCGAGCAGTACTTC.

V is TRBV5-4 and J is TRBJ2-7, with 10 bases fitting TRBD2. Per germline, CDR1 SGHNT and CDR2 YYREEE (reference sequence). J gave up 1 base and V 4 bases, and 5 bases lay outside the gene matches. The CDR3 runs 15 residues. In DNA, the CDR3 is TGTGCCAGCAGCGGTAGCGGGAGGAATTCCTACGAGCAGTACTTC. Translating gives CASSGSGRNSYEQYF.

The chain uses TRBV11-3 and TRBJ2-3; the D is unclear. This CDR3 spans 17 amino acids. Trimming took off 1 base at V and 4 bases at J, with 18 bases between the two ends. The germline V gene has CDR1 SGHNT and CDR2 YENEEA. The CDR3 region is CASSLGIFGRSADTQYF. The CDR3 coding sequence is TGTGCCAGCAGCTTAGGAATCTTCGGGCGGAGCGCAGATACGCAGTATTTT.

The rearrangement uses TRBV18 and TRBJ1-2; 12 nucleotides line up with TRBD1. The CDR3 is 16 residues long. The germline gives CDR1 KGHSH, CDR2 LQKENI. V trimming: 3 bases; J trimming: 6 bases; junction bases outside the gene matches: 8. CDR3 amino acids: CASSPPGQGAKNGYTF. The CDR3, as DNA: TGTGCCAGCTCACCGCCGGGACAGGGGGCAAAGAATGGCTACACCTTC.

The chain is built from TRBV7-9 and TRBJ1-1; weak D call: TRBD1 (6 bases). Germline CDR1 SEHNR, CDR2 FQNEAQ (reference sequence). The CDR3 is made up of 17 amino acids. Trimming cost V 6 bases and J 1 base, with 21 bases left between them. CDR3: CASSHLSPGQSNTEAFF. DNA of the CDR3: TGTGCCAGCAGTCACCTCTCACCGGGACAATCGAACACTGAAGCTTTCTTT.

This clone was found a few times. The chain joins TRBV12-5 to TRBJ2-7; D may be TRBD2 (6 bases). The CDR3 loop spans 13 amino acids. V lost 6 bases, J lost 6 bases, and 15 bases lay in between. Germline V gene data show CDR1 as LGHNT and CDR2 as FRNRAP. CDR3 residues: CASGETLGGEQYF. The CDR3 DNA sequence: TGTGCTAGTGGGGAGACTCTGGGGGGCGAGCAGTACTTC.

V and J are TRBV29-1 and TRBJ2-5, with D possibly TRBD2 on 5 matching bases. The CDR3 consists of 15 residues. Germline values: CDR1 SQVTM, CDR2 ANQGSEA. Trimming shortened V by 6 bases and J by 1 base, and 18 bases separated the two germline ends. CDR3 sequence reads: CSVKRGQVPQETQYF. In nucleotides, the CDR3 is TGCAGCGTAAAGAGAGGGCAGGTCCCCCAAGAGACCCAGTACTTC.

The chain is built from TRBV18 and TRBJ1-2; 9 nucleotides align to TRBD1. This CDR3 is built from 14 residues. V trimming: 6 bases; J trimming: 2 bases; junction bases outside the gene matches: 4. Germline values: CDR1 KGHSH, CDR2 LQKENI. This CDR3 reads CASSDGQGNYGYTF. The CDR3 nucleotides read TGTGCCAGCTCGGATGGACAGGGGAACTATGGCTACACCTTC.

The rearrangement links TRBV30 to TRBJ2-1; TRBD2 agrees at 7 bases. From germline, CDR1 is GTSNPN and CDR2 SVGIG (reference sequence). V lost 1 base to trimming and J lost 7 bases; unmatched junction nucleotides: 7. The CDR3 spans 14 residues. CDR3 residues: CAWSAGGGGNEQFF. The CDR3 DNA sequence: TGTGCCTGGAGTGCGGGGGGAGGCGGGAATGAGCAGTTCTTC. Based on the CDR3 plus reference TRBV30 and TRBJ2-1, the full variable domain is SQTIHQWPATLVQPVGSPLSLECTVEGTSNPNLYWYRQAAGRGLQLLFYSVGIGQISSEVPQNLSASRPQDRQFILSSKKLLLSDSGFYLCAWSAGGGGNEQFFGPGTRLTVL.

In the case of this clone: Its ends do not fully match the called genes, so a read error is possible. The CDR3 sequence is CASSLFRDRQYF. For the CDR3, the DNA is TGTGCCAGCAGCTTATTCAGGGATAGGCAGTATTTT. J is TRBJ2-3 and V is TRBV7-2, with a possible D match to TRBD1 (5 bases). Germline V CDR1 and CDR2: SGHTA, FQGNSA. This CDR3 is built from 12 residues.

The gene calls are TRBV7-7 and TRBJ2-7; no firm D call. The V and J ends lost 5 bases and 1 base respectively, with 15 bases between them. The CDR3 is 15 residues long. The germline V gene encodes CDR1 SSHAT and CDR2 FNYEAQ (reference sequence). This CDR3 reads CASSPFGDASYEQYF. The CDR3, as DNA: TGTGCCAGCAGCCCATTTGGAGACGCTTCCTACGAGCAGTACTTC.

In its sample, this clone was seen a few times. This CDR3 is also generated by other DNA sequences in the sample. The CDR3 sequence: CASSLGNNYEQYF. CDR3 bases: TGTGCCAGCAGCTTAGGGAACAACTACGAGCAGTACTTC. This chain uses TRBV11-3 with TRBJ2-7; D ambiguous. There are 13 residues in the CDR3. CDR1 and CDR2 (germline): SGHNT, YENEEA. The germline V and J ends were trimmed by 1 base and 3 bases, with 7 bases remaining between them.

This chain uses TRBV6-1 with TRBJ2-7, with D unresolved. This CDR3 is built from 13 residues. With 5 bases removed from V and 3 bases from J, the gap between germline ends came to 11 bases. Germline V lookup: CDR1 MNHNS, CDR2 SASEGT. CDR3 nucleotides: TGTGCCAGCAGTACCCATAGGGACTACGAGCAGTACTTC. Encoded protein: CASSTHRDYEQYF.

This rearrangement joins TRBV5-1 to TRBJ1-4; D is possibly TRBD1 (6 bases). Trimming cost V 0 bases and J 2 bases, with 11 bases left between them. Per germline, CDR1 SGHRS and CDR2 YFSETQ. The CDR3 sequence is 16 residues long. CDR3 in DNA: TGCGCCAGCAGCTTGGCCGCTACAGGGACTAATGAAAAACTGTTTTTT. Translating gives CASSLAATGTNEKLFF.

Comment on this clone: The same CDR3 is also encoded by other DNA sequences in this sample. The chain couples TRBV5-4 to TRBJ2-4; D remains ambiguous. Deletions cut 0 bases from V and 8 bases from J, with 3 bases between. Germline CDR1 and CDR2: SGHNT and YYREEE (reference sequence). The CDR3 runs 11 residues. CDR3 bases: TGTGCCAGCAGCTTGGGTGACATTCAGTACTTC. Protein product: CASSLGDIQYF.

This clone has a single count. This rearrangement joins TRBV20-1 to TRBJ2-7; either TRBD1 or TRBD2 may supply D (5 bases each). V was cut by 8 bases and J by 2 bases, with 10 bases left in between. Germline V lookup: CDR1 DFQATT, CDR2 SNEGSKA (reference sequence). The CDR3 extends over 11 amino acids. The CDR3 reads CSIRDPYEQYF. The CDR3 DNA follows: TGCAGTATCCGGGACCCCTACGAGCAGTACTTC.

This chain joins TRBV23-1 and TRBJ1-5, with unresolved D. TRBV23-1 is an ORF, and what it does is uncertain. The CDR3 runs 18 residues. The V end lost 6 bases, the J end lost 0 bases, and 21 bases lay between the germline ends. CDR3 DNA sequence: TGCGCCAGCAGCAAGGCCGGACCGACCATTAATAGCAATCAGCCCCAGCATTTT. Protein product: CASSKAGPTINSNQPQHF.

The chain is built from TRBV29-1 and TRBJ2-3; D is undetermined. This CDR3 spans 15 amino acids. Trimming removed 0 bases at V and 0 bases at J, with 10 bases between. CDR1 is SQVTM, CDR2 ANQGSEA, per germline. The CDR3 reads CSVEEWSSSTDTQYF. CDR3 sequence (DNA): TGCAGCGTTGAAGAGTGGTCCTCTAGCACAGATACGCAGTATTTT.